The 26 T cell receptor beta chains below were found in one sample sequenced in a study of blood T cell repertoires in COVID-19. The data were produced by immunoSEQ multiplex PCR, yet TCRdb's version contains in-frame clones alone and is incomplete. The sample contains approximately 200,000 clones, around 81% of which appear only once. Sequencing used peripheral blood. The receptor set was obtained from a woman aged 25 to 39 who had recovered from COVID-19.

V gene TRBV6-5 combines with J gene TRBJ1-5; D might be TRBD1 (6 bases). Trimming cost V 8 bases and J 4 bases, with 12 bases left between them. Per germline, CDR1 MNHEY and CDR2 SVGAGI. The CDR3 runs 13 residues. The CDR3, as DNA: TGTGCCAGCCTTGACAGGACGAATCAGCCCCAGCATTTT. This sequence encodes CASLDRTNQPQHF.

The chain recombines TRBV7-9 with TRBJ1-6, with D tentatively TRBD1 (5 bases). Germline CDR1 SEHNR, CDR2 FQNEAQ (reference sequence). CDR3 length equals 15 residues. The ends were cut back, 4 bases at V and 9 bases at J, with 16 bases in the middle. This CDR3 is CASSSPREGSSPLHF. The CDR3, as DNA: TGTGCCAGCAGCTCCCCGAGGGAGGGGAGTTCACCCCTCCACTTT.

The chain employs TRBV19 and TRBJ1-1; D gene ambiguous. V was clipped by 6 bases and J by 2 bases, with 13 bases between them. Germline CDR1 is LNHDA and CDR2 is SQIVND (reference sequence). The CDR3 totals 14 residues. The CDR3 here is CASREREENTEAFF. Here the CDR3 DNA reads TGTGCCAGTAGGGAAAGGGAGGAAAACACTGAAGCTTTCTTT.

The rearrangement joins TRBV6-5 to TRBJ2-7; a weak D match, TRBD1 (6 bases). In germline, CDR1 is MNHEY, CDR2 SVGAGI. The CDR3 sequence is 13 residues long. Deletions cut 8 bases from V and 3 bases from J, with 14 bases between. This CDR3 reads CASRDTGFYEQYF. CDR3 nucleotide sequence: TGTGCCAGCCGGGACACCGGTTTCTACGAGCAGTACTTC.

The gene calls are TRBV13 and TRBJ2-7; 10 bases are shared with TRBD2. This CDR3 is 17 amino acids long. Germline V gene data show CDR1 as PRHDT and CDR2 as FYEKMQ (reference sequence). With 5 bases clipped from V and 4 bases from J, the junction kept 14 bases outside the gene matches. Written as DNA, the CDR3 is TGTGCCAGCAGCCCCGCCCCCCTAGCGGGAGTTAGGTACGAGCAGTACTTC. Translating it yields CASSPAPLAGVRYEQYF.

V gene TRBV27 combines with J gene TRBJ2-2, with D possibly TRBD2 on 5 matching bases. The CDR3 contains 14 residues. The germline V gene encodes CDR1 MNHEY and CDR2 SMNVEV (reference sequence). V lost 0 bases and J lost 8, with 10 bases in between. Here the CDR3 DNA reads TGTGCCAGCAGTTTATCCGGGGTTGGGGGGGAGCTGTTTTTT. Protein sequence: CASSLSGVGGELFF.

The V gene is TRBV7-9, the J gene TRBJ2-1; 7 bases are shared with TRBD2. J gave up 3 bases and V 6 bases, and 11 bases lay outside the gene matches. The CDR3 is 16 residues long. The germline gives CDR1 SEHNR, CDR2 FQNEAQ (reference sequence). This chain's CDR3 is CASRSGREPVYNEQFF. The DNA of the CDR3 is TGTGCCAGCAGGTCGGGGAGGGAGCCCGTCTACAATGAGCAGTTCTTC. Complete variable domain (other parts from reference TRBV7-9 and TRBJ2-1): DTGVSQNPRHKITKRGQNVTFRCDPISEHNRLYWYRQTLGQGPEFLTYFQNEAQLEKSRLLSDRFSAERPKGSFSTLEIQRTEQGDSAMYLCASRSGREPVYNEQFFGPGTRLTVL.

This clone was observed a few times. J is TRBJ2-7 and V is TRBV4-2; 7 bases are shared with TRBD2. Germline trimming cut 1 base from V and 2 bases from J; bases unmatched to any gene: 11. This CDR3 is built from 17 residues. Germline V CDR1 and CDR2: LGHNA, YNFKEQ. In nucleotides, the CDR3 is TGTGCCAGCAGCCAAGGAGCCGCGCGGGAGATGGCCTACGAGCAGTACTTC. It translates to CASSQGAAREMAYEQYF.

V usage is TRBV18 and J usage is TRBJ1-1, with D perhaps TRBD1 (5 bases). V was cut by 4 bases and J by 0 bases, with 15 bases left in between. Germline lookup yields CDR1 KGHSH and CDR2 LQKENI. CDR3 length equals 16 residues. Here the CDR3 reads CASSLQDGFMNTEAFF. The CDR3 nucleotides are TGTGCCAGCTCACTACAGGACGGTTTTATGAACACTGAAGCTTTCTTT.

The rearrangement links TRBV18 to TRBJ1-4; 7 bases are shared with TRBD1. The CDR3 is 14 amino acids. Germline V gene sequence: CDR1 KGHSH, CDR2 LQKENI. J was trimmed by 8 bases and V by 6 bases; bases with no gene match: 9. CDR3 nucleotide sequence: TGTGCCAGCTCTCCCCCAGGGGGAGAAGAAAAACTGTTTTTT. Translated, it gives CASSPPGGEEKLFF.

The DNA of the CDR3 is TGTGCCAGCGGCCGCAGGGGGAGCTACGAGCAGTACTTC. Amino acid sequence: CASGRRGSYEQYF. This chain links TRBV28 with TRBJ2-7, with 7 nucleotides matching TRBD1. The length of the CDR3 is 13 residues. The junction had 7 bases not matched to a gene; V was cut back by 8 bases and J by 3 bases. Germline-derived CDR1 and CDR2 are MDHEN and SYDVKM.

The CDR3 coding sequence is TGTGCCAGTAGTAGGGACAGGGCTGGAAACACCATATATTTT. As protein: CASSRDRAGNTIYF. The rearrangement joins TRBV19 to TRBJ1-3; 9 bases fit TRBD1. V was clipped by 4 bases and J by 2 bases; unmatched bases: 0. CDR1 LNHDA and CDR2 SQIVND come from the germline V gene (reference sequence). The CDR3 has 14 amino acids.

The V call is TRBV5-1, the J call TRBJ1-2, with 8 bases fitting TRBD1. The CDR3 length is 22 residues. Germline lookup yields CDR1 SGHRS and CDR2 YFSETQ. V dropped 3 bases and J dropped 4; count of bases not matched to a gene: 29. For the CDR3, the DNA is TGCGCCAGCAGCTACCAAATCTCAGGGCTTGCCTCTCCACAGGGGGGACTCTATGGCTACACCTTC. Protein product: CASSYQISGLASPQGGLYGYTF.

The chain employs TRBV5-1 and TRBJ2-7; TRBD1 might be the D (6 bases). Germline loops: CDR1 SGHRS, CDR2 YFSETQ. The ends were cut back, 0 bases at V and 3 bases at J, with 7 bases in the middle. CDR3 length: 13 residues. In DNA form, the CDR3 reads TGCGCCAGCAGCTTGGACAGGGTCTACGAGCAGTACTTC. This translates into CASSLDRVYEQYF.

This clone is a singleton in its sample. The chain carries TRBV6-5 and TRBJ2-7, with D perhaps TRBD1 (7 bases). Germline CDR1 MNHEY, CDR2 SVGAGI. V lost 2 bases and J lost 3, with 11 bases in between. The CDR3 consists of 14 residues. CDR3 protein: CASSYQGGVYEQYF. DNA for the CDR3: TGTGCCAGCAGTTACCAGGGGGGTGTCTACGAGCAGTACTTC.

The chain is built from TRBV28 and TRBJ2-2, with 7 bases aligning to TRBD1. Germline lookup yields CDR1 MDHEN and CDR2 SYDVKM. V shed 5 bases, J shed 7 bases, and the junction held 10 bases outside the gene matches. This CDR3 is built from 15 residues. CDR3 region: CASSSPQGTGGELFF. CDR3 nucleotide sequence: TGTGCCAGCAGTAGCCCACAGGGGACCGGCGGGGAGCTGTTTTTT.

The rearrangement uses TRBV9 and TRBJ2-7, with 8 bases that match TRBD2. This CDR3 has 15 amino acids. From germline, CDR1 is SGDLS and CDR2 YYNGEE. V lost 0 bases to trimming and J lost 6 bases; unmatched junction nucleotides: 8. The CDR3 loop is CASSVGGLALGEQYF. The CDR3 coding sequence is TGTGCCAGCAGCGTAGGCGGACTAGCACTCGGCGAGCAGTACTTC.

The genes are TRBV5-4 and TRBJ1-6; unclear D gene. Germline V gene data show CDR1 as SGHNT and CDR2 as YYREEE (reference sequence). Trimming took 4 bases from V and 8 from J, leaving 10 bases between them. This CDR3 contains 13 residues. The chain's CDR3 is CASSLRRDSPLHF. Here the CDR3 DNA reads TGTGCCAGCAGCCTCAGGAGGGATTCACCCCTCCACTTT.

This chain uses TRBV9 with TRBJ1-6; 7 positions match TRBD1. Trimming took 3 bases from V and 5 from J; bases not matched to a gene: 8. This CDR3 is built from 16 residues. CDR1 and CDR2 from the germline V gene are SGDLS and YYNGEE. The CDR3 loop reads CASSAATDRDNSPLHF. The CDR3 coding sequence is TGTGCCAGCAGCGCGGCAACAGACAGGGATAATTCACCCCTCCACTTT.

The chain is built from TRBV12-5 and TRBJ2-2; 12 nucleotides line up with TRBD2. The CDR3 loop spans 15 amino acids. The junction had 3 bases not matched to a gene; V was cut back by 6 bases and J by 4 bases. Germline-derived CDR1 and CDR2 are LGHNT and FRNRAP. CDR3 bases: TGTGCTAGTGGACTGACTAGCGGGAGCACCGGGGAGCTGTTTTTT. Translated, it gives CASGLTSGSTGELFF.

Concerning this clone itself: At the DNA level, this CDR3 is encoded by other sequences in the same sample as well. This chain connects TRBV6-5 to TRBJ1-3, with 8 nucleotides matching TRBD1. J lost 0 bases, V lost 2 bases, and 0 bases had no gene match. CDR3 size: 15 residues. Germline CDR1 reads MNHEY; CDR2 reads SVGAGI. In DNA form, the CDR3 reads TGTGCCAGCAGTTACGACAGGGGCTCTGGAAACACCATATATTTT. The encoded protein is CASSYDRGSGNTIYF.

The chain links TRBV9 to TRBJ2-3; D may be TRBD2 (6 bases). The CDR3 loop spans 16 amino acids. Trimming shortened V by 1 base and J by 4 bases, and 16 bases separated the two germline ends. Germline CDR1 is SGDLS and CDR2 is YYNGEE. The CDR3 DNA reads as TGTGCCAGCAGCGTAACCTACCCTCGGGAGCCAGATACGCAGTATTTT. It is translated as CASSVTYPREPDTQYF.

This chain joins TRBV21-1 and TRBJ1-6; no DNA check was done on the table's D call, TRBD1. TRBV21-1 is classified as a pseudogene. CDR3 length: 17 residues. In DNA, the CDR3 is TGTGCCAGCAGCAAAAGGGGCGTCAGCTCCTATAATTCACCCCTCCACTTT. Protein sequence: CASSKRGVSSYNSPLHF.

The rearrangement uses TRBV3-1 (or the pseudogene TRBV3-2) and TRBJ1-2; weak D call: TRBD1 (6 bases). CDR1 LGHDT and CDR2 YNNKEL come from the germline V gene (reference sequence). V lost 0 bases, J lost 7 bases, and 12 bases lay in between. This CDR3 is built from 14 residues. The CDR3 DNA reads TGTGCCAGCAGCCAAGACGAACAGGGACGTGGCTACACCTTC. Translation: CASSQDEQGRGYTF.

The V and J genes are TRBV5-6 and TRBJ1-1; 7 bases map to TRBD1. Germline CDR1 is SGHDT and CDR2 is YYEEEE. Germline trimming cut 1 base from V and 2 bases from J; bases unmatched to any gene: 5. The CDR3 runs 15 residues. The CDR3 DNA reads TGTGCCAGCAGCTTGACAGGGGCCAGAAACACTGAAGCTTTCTTT. Residues: CASSLTGARNTEAFF.

The chain is built from TRBV28 and TRBJ2-1; no definite D call. Trimming left V 3 bases short and J 9 bases short, with 12 bases between. CDR3 length: 13 amino acids. Germline V gene data show CDR1 as MDHEN and CDR2 as SYDVKM. The DNA for the CDR3 is TGTGCCAGCAGTTTGAGTTATCAACTTGAGCAGTTCTTC. It translates to CASSLSYQLEQFF.